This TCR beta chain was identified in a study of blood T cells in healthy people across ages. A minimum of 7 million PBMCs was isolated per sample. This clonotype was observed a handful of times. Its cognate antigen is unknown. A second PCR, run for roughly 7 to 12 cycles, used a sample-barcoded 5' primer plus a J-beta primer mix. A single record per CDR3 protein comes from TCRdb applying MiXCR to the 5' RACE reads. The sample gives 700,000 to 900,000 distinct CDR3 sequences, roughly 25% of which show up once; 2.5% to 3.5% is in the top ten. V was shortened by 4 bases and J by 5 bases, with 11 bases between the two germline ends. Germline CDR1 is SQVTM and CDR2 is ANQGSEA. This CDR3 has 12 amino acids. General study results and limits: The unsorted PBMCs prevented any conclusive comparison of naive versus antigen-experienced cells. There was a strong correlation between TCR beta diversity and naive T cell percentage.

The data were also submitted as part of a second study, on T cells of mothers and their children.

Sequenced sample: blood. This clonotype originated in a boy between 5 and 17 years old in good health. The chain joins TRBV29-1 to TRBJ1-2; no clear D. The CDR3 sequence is CSVAKLSYGYTF. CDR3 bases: TGCAGCGTTGCTAAACTGTCTTATGGCTACACCTTC.